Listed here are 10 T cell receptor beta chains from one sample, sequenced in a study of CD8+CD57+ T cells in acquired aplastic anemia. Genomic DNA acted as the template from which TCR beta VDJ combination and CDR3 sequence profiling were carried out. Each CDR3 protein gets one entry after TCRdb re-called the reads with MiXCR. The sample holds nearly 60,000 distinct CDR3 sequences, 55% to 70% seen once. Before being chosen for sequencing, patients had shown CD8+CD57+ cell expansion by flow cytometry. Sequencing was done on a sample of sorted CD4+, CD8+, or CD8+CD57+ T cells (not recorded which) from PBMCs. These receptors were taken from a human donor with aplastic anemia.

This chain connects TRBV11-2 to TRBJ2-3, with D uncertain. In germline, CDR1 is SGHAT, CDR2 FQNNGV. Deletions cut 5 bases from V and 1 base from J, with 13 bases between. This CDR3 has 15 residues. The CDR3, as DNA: TGTGCCAGCAGCCCGACCTTCCACGGCACAGATACGCAGTATTTT. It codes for CASSPTFHGTDTQYF.

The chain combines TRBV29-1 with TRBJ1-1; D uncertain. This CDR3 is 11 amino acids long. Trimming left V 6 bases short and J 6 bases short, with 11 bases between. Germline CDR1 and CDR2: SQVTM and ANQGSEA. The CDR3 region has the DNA TGCAGCGTAGATGGGGTCTCTGAAGCTTTCTTT. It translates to CSVDGVSEAFF.

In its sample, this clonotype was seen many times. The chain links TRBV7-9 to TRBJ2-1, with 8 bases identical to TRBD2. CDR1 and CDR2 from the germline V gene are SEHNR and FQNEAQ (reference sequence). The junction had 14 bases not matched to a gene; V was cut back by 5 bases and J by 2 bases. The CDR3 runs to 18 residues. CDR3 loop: CASSLGGSGGHTYNEQFF. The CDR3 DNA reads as TGTGCCAGCAGCCTAGGGGGGAGCGGGGGTCACACCTACAATGAGCAGTTCTTC.

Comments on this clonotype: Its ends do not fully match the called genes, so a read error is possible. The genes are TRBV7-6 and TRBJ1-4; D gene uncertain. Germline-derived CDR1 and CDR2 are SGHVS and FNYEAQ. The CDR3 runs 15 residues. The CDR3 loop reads CAISFNSGSNEKLFF. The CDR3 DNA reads TGTGCCATCAGCTTCAATTCGGGCTCAAATGAAAAACTGTTTTTT.

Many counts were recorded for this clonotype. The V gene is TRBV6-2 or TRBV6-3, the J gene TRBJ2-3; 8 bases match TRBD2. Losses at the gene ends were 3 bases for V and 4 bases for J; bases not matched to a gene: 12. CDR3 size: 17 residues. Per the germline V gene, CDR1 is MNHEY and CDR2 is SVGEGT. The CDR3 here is CASSYPLAGGPPDTQYF. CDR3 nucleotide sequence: TGTGCCAGCAGTTATCCCCTGGCGGGGGGCCCCCCAGATACGCAGTATTTT.

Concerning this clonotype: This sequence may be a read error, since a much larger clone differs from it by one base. CDR3 bases: TGTGCCAGCAGCCTAGACCATCGGCCCCAGCATTTT. Translated: CASSLDHRPQHF. V gene TRBV3-1 combines with J gene TRBJ1-5, with unresolved D. CDR1 and CDR2 (germline): LGHDT, YNNKEL (reference sequence). This CDR3 has 12 amino acids. V dropped 4 bases and J dropped 9 bases, with 10 bases sitting between them.

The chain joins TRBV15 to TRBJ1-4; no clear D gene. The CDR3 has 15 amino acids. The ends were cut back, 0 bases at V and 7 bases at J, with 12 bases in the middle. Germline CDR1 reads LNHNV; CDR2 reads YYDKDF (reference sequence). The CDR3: CATSRDRIRSEKLFF. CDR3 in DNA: TGTGCCACCAGCAGAGATCGGATTAGGAGTGAAAAACTGTTTTTT. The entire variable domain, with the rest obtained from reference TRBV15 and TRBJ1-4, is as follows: DAMVIQNPRYQVTQFGKPVTLSCSQTLNHNVMYWYQQKSSQAPKLLFHYYDKDFNNEADTPDNFQSRRPNTSFCFLDIRSPGLGDTAMYLCATSRDRIRSEKLFFGSGTQLSVL.

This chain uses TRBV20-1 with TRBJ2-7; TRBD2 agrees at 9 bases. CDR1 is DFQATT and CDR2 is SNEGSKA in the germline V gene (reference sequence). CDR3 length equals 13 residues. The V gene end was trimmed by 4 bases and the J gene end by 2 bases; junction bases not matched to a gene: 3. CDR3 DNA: TGCAGTGCTACTAGCGGGACCGCCTACGAGCAGTACTTC. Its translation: CSATSGTAYEQYF.

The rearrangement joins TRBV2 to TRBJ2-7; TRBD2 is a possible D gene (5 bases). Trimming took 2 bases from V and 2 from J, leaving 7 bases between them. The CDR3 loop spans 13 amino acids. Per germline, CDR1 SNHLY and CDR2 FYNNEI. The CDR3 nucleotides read TGTGCCAGCAGTGAAATGGGAGCCTACGAGCAGTACTTC. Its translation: CASSEMGAYEQYF. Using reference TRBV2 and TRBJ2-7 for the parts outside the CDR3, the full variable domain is EPEVTQTPSHQVTQMGQEVILRCVPISNHLYFYWYRQILGQKVEFLVSFYNNEISEKSEIFDDQFSVERPDGSNFTLKIRSTKLEDSAMYFCASSEMGAYEQYFGPGTRLTVT.

This CDR3 is CASQGGNYGYTF. In DNA form, the CDR3 reads TGTGCCAGTCAGGGCGGCAACTATGGCTACACCTTC. This sequence joins TRBV19 and TRBJ1-2; possible D gene TRBD1, 5 bases. Germline values: CDR1 LNHDA, CDR2 SQIVND (reference sequence). The CDR3 spans 12 residues. The V end was cut by 8 bases, the J end by 2 bases, with 9 bases between.